A selection of T cell receptor beta chains follows, all from one sample in a study of T cells in tuberculosis. Assay used: immunoSEQ multiplex PCR; TCRdb lists only in-frame clones, some missing. The sample lists 30,000 or so clones; approximately 85% were seen once. The sequenced sample was PBMCs, obtained at tuberculosis diagnosis. The origin of the receptors is an adult with tuberculosis. Both conserved end residues are part of each CDR3. D genes are given only for firm matches. Size is stated for part of the rows, as once, few or many counts, or as a class when the clone is expanded.

cdr3_aa	cdr3_nt	cdr3_length	clone_size	d_call	v_call	j_call
CASSQVLFSGNTIYF	TGTGCCAGCAGCCAAGTACTGTTCTCTGGAAACACCATATATTTT	15	.	.	TRBV14	TRBJ1-3
CASSKSYGQLTSGGPGETQYF	TGTGCCAGCAGCAAATCTTACGGACAGCTGACTAGCGGGGGACCGGGGGAGACCCAGTACTTC	21	.	.	TRBV21-1	TRBJ2-5
CAWSLVRDREETQYF	TGTGCCTGGAGTTTAGTAAGAGACAGGGAAGAGACCCAGTACTTC	15	.	TRBD1	TRBV30	TRBJ2-5
CASSPGLNPRTDTQYF	TGTGCCAGCAGTCCCGGACTCAACCCCCGCACAGATACGCAGTATTTT	16	once	.	TRBV27	TRBJ2-3
CSADGATNEKLFF	TGCAGCGCCGACGGGGCAACTAATGAAAAACTGTTTTTT	13	.	.	TRBV29-1	TRBJ1-4
CASSPQGTEAFF	TGTGCCAGCAGCCCTCAGGGGACAGAAGCTTTCTTT	12	.	.	TRBV14	TRBJ1-1
CASNHRRVQETQYF	TGTGCCAGCAACCATCGCCGAGTTCAAGAGACCCAGTACTTC	14	.	.	TRBV7-8	TRBJ2-5
CASSVARMNTGELFF	TGTGCCAGCAGTGTAGCGAGAATGAACACCGGGGAGCTGTTTTTT	15	.	.	TRBV2	TRBJ2-2
CASSAPGQGKNSPLHF	TGTGCCAGCAGTGCACCGGGACAGGGCAAAAATTCACCCCTCCACTTT	16	.	TRBD1	TRBV27	TRBJ1-6
CASSPFSGELFF	TGTGCCAGCAGCCCGTTTTCCGGGGAGCTGTTTTTT	12	.	.	TRBV7-2	TRBJ2-2
CASSASGLKYYNSPLHF	TGTGCCAGCAGCGCCTCAGGGTTGAAGTATTATAATTCACCCCTCCACTTT	17	.	.	TRBV9	TRBJ1-6
CASTPAEGKNSPLHF	TGTGCCAGCACCCCAGCGGAGGGTAAGAATTCACCCCTCCACTTT	15	.	.	TRBV6-5	TRBJ1-6
CASSQPGGAEDTQYF	TGTGCCAGCAGCCAACCCGGCGGGGCAGAGGATACGCAGTATTTT	15	.	.	TRBV4-2	TRBJ2-3
CASSLNLRVRLYEQYF	TGCGCCAGCAGCTTGAATCTACGGGTAAGACTCTACGAGCAGTACTTC	16	.	.	TRBV5-1	TRBJ2-7
CSARGGTTQYF	TGCAGTGCTAGAGGCGGGACGACCCAGTACTTC	11	.	.	TRBV20-1	TRBJ2-5
CASSLGGKSTYEQYF	TGTGCCAGCAGCTTGGGCGGGAAAAGTACCTACGAGCAGTACTTC	15	.	.	TRBV5-4	TRBJ2-7
CASSVGGARETQYF	TGTGCCAGTAGCGTCGGGGGGGCAAGAGAGACCCAGTACTTC	14	.	TRBD2	TRBV19	TRBJ2-5
CATSGQQGVQETQYF	TGTGCCACCAGCGGTCAACAGGGAGTTCAGGAGACCCAGTACTTC	15	.	.	TRBV15	TRBJ2-5
CASSLVEASTDTQYF	TGCGCCAGCAGCTTGGTAGAAGCTAGCACAGATACGCAGTATTTT	15	.	.	TRBV5-1	TRBJ2-3
CASSFDRSGNEQFF	TGCGCCAGCAGCTTTGATCGCAGTGGTAATGAGCAGTTCTTC	14	.	.	TRBV5-1	TRBJ2-1